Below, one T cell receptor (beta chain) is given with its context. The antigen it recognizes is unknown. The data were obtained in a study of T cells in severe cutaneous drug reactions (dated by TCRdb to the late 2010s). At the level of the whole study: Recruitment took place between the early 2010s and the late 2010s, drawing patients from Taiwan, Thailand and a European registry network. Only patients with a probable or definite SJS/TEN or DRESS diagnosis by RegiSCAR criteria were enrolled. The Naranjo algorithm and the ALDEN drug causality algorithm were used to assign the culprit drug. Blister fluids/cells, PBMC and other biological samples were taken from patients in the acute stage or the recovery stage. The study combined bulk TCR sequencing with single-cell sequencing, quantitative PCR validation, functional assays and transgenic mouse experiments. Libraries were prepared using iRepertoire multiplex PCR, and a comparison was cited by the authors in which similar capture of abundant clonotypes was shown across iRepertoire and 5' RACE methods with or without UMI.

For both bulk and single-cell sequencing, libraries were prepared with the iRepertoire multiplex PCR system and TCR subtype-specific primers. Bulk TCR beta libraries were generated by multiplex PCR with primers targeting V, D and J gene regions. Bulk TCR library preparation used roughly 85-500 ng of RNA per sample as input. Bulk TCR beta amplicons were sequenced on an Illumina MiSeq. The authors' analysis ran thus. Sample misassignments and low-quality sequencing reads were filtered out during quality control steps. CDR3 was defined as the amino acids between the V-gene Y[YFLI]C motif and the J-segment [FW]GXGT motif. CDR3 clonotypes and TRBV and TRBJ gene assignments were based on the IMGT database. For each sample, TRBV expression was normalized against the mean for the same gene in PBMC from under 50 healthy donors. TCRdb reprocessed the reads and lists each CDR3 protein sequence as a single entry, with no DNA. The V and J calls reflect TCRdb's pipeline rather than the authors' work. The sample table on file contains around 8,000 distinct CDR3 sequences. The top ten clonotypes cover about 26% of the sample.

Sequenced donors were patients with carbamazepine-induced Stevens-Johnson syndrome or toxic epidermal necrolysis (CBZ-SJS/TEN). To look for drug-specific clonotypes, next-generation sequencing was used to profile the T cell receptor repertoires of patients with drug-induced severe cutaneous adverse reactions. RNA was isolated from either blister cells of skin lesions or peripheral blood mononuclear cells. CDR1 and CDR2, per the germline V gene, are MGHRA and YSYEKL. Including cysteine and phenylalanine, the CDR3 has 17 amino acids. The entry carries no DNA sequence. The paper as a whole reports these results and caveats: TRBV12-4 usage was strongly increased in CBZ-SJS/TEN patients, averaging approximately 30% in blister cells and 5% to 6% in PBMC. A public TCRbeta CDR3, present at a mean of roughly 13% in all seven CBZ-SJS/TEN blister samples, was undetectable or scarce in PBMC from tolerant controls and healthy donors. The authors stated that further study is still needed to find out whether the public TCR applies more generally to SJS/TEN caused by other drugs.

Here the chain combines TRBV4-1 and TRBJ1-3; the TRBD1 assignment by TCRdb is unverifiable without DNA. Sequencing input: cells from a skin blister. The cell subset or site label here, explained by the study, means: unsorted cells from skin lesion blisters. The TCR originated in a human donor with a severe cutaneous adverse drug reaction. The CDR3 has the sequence CASSQDPGAYSGNTIYF.